This entry features one TCR beta chain sequence. This record belongs to a study of blood T cell repertoires in COVID-19. Germline loops: CDR1 ENHRY, CDR2 SYGVKD. The V end was cut by 6 bases, the J end by 4 bases, with 15 bases between. The CDR3 is 14 amino acids. Here immunoSEQ multiplex PCR was the method, and the copy in TCRdb shows in-frame clones only, minus some. The sample lists about 350,000 clones, more than 75% occurring once. All enrollees were about 18 to 90 years old and from approximately 24 US areas. Recovery meant two consecutive negative NP/OP PCR tests, professional clearance, or resolved symptoms.

The receptor was isolated from a woman in her thirties who had recovered from COVID-19. The gene calls are TRBV10-3 and TRBJ1-1, with D maybe TRBD1 (5 bases). Sample: PBMCs or T cells enriched from blood (not recorded which). This CDR3 reads CAISEFLQGTEAFF. CDR3 DNA sequence: TGTGCCATCAGCGAATTCCTGCAGGGCACTGAAGCTTTCTTT.